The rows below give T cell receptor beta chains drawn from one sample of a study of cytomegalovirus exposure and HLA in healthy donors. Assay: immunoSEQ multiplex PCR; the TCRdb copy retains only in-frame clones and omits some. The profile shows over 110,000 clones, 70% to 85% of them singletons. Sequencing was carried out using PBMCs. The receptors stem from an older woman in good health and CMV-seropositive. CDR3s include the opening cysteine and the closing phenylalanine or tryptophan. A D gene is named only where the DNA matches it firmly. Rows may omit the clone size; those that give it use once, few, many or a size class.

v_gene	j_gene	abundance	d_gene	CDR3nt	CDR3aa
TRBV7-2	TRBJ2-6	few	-	TGTGCCAGCAGCTCCAGGGATTGGGCCAACGTCCTGACTTTC	CASSSRDWANVLTF
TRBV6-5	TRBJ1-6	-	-	TGTGCCAGCAGTTATGGGGGGAGCTCCTATAATTCACCCCTCCACTTT	CASSYGGSSYNSPLHF
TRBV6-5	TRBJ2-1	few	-	TGTGCCAGCAGTTACCTCTATGAGCAGTTCTTC	CASSYLYEQFF
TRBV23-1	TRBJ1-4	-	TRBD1	TGCGCCAGCAGTCGGCCGGGACAGGGATATAATGAAAAACTGTTTTTT	CASSRPGQGYNEKLFF
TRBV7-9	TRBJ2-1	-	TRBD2	TGTGCCAGCAGCCGGACGAAACTAACTAGCGGGAGACATGAGCAGTTCTTC	CASSRTKLTSGRHEQFF
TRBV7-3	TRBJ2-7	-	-	TGTGCCAGCAGCTTATTGGCAGGGGATGAGCAGTACTTC	CASSLLAGDEQYF
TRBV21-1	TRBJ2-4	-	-	TGTGCCAGCATCCCGACCGGGACAGTCAGTAAACCAAAAAACATTCAGTACTTC	CASIPTGTVSKPKNIQYF
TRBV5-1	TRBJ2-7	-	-	TGCGCCAGCAGCCAATCACGCGCGAAATACGAGCAGTACTTC	CASSQSRAKYEQYF
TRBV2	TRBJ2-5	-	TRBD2	TGTGCCAGCATGGGACTAGCGGGACCCGTCAACCAAGAGACCCAGTACTTC	CASMGLAGPVNQETQYF
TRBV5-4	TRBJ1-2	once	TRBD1	TGTGCCAGCAGCTCTCGGACAGGGAACTATGGCTACACCTTC	CASSSRTGNYGYTF
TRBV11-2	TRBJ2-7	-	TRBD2	TGTGCCACTTCACCTCTAGCGGGAGCGTACGAGCAGTACTTC	CATSPLAGAYEQYF
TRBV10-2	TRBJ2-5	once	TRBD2	TGCGCCAGCAGTAGACTAGCGGGGCCCAAAGAGACCCAGTACTTC	CASSRLAGPKETQYF
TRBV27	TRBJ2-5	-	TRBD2	TGTGCCAGCGGTTTATCGCCGGGACTAGCGGCAGAGACCCAGTACTTC	CASGLSPGLAAETQYF
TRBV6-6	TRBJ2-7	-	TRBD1	TGTGCCAGCAGTGGGGACAGGGAAGCCGAGCAGTACTTC	CASSGDREAEQYF
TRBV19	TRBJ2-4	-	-	TGTGCCAGTAGTCCTAGACAGGTTCCCTACAAAAACATTCAGTACTTC	CASSPRQVPYKNIQYF
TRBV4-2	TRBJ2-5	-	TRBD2	TGTGCCAGCAGCCCTTCTGGCGGGGGGGAGACCCAGTACTTC	CASSPSGGGETQYF
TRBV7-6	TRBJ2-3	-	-	TGTGCCAGCAGCTTAGGCGGGTTTAGCACAGATACGCAGTATTTT	CASSLGGFSTDTQYF
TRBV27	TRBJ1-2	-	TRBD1	TGTGCCAGCATAATCGCGGGACAGCCTTATGGCTACACCTTC	CASIIAGQPYGYTF
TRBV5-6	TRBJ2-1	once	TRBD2	TGTGCCAGCAGCCTTCTAAGACCAGCGGGAGATGCGGATGAGCAGTTCTTC	CASSLLRPAGDADEQFF
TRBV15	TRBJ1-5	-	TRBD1	TGTGCCACCAGCACCCGACAGGGTGGGAATCAGCCCCAGCATTTT	CATSTRQGGNQPQHF
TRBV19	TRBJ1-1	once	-	TGTGCCAGTAGCCGAGGGAGGGGGGTGAACACTGAAGCTTTCTTT	CASSRGRGVNTEAFF
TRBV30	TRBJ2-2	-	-	TGTGCCTGGAGTGCCGACTACCCCACCGGGGAGCTGTTTTTT	CAWSADYPTGELFF
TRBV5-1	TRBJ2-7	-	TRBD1	TGCGCCAGCAGCCTCTTTTCCCCGGGACAGGGGGCAGGGGAGCAGTACTTC	CASSLFSPGQGAGEQYF
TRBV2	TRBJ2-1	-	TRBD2	TGTGCCAGCAAACCGCGGGAGACGTTTTGGGTGTTCTTC	CASKPRETFWVFF
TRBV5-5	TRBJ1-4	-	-	TGTGCCAGCAGCTTGGGGACAGATAATGAAAAACTGTTTTTT	CASSLGTDNEKLFF
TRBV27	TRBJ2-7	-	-	TGTGCCAGCGGCAGATTCTCCTACGAGCAGTACTTC	CASGRFSYEQYF
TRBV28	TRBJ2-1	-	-	TGTGCCAGCAGTTTTAGCAATGAGCAGTTCTTC	CASSFSNEQFF
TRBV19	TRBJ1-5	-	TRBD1	TGTGCCAGTAGGCCCCCCCGGGACAGCGGACATCAGCCCCAGCATTTT	CASRPPRDSGHQPQHF
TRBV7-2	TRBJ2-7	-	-	TGTGCCAGCAGCTTCCGAGAAATGAGCGGTTCTCACGAGCAGTACTTC	CASSFREMSGSHEQYF
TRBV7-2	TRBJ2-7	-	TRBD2	TGTGCCAGCAGCACCGGACTAGCAGGAGCATCCGAGCAGTACTTC	CASSTGLAGASEQYF
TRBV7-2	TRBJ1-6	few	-	TGTGCCAGCAGCTTACATGGAGGTATCGGGTCACCCCTCCACTTT	CASSLHGGIGSPLHF
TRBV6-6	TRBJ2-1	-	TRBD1	TGTGCCAGCAGCCTGGGACAGGTCCCCTACAATGAGCAGTTCTTC	CASSLGQVPYNEQFF
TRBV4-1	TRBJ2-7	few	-	TGCGCCAGCAGCCCTAGGAGAAGCTCCTACGAGCAGTACTTC	CASSPRRSSYEQYF
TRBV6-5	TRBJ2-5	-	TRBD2	TGTGCCACGCGGGAGGGCCGCCAGACCCAGTACTTC	CATREGRQTQYF
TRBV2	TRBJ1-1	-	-	TGTGCCAGCAACACGCGGGACACTGAAGCTTTCTTT	CASNTRDTEAFF
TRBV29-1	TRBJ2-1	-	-	TGCAGCGTTGTTACAAATGAGCAGTTCTTC	CSVVTNEQFF
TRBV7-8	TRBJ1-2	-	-	TGTGCCAGTAGCTTAATCGACAGTTCGGGCTACACCTTC	CASSLIDSSGYTF
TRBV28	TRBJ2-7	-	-	TGTGCCAGCAGTTCCCGGGGGAGCGGGCGCTACGAGCAGTACTTC	CASSSRGSGRYEQYF
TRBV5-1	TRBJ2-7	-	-	TGCGCCAGCAGCTTGGGGCAGTGGCCCTACGAGCAGTACTTC	CASSLGQWPYEQYF
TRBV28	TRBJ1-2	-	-	TGTGCCTCGGCGGGGGGAGGGCTCTATGGCTACACCTTC	CASAGGGLYGYTF
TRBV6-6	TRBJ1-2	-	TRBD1	TGTGCCAGCAGTTACTCAACAGGGGACTATGGCTACACCTTC	CASSYSTGDYGYTF
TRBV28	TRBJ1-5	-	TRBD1	TGTGCCAGCCGAACTGGGGACAGGGGGCGCAATCAGCCCCAGCATTTT	CASRTGDRGRNQPQHF
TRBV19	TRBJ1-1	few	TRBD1	TGTGCCAGTAATAACAGGGGGCACACTGAAGCTTTCTTT	CASNNRGHTEAFF
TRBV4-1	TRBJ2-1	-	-	TGCGCCAGCAGCCTAATCGCCGGGTCTAATGAGCAGTTCTTC	CASSLIAGSNEQFF
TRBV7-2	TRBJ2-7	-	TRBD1	TGTGCCAGCAGCTTAGCGTGGAGGACAGGGAATGAGCAGTACTTC	CASSLAWRTGNEQYF
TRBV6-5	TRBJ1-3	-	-	TGTGCCAGCAGTTCCCGCGGCAGCCTCTCTGGAAACACCATATATTTT	CASSSRGSLSGNTIYF
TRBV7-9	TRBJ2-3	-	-	TGTGCCAGCAGCCCTACCACAGATACGCAGTATTTT	CASSPTTDTQYF
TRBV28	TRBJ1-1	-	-	TGTGCCAGCGCCTGGGACACAAAAACGGAAGCTTTCTTT	CASAWDTKTEAFF
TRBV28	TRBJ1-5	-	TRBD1	TGTGCCAGCGAACCGACAGGGCATAGCAATCAGCCCCAGCATTTT	CASEPTGHSNQPQHF
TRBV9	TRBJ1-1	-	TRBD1	TGTGCCAGCAGCGCCAGAGGACAGGGTGAAGCTTTCTTT	CASSARGQGEAFF
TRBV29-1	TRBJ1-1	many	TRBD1	TGCAGCGTTACAGGGGGCTTGGACACTGAAGCTTTCTTT	CSVTGGLDTEAFF
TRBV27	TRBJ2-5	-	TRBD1	TGTGCCAGCAGTTTCCAGGGGGCCGGGGAGACCCAGTACTTC	CASSFQGAGETQYF
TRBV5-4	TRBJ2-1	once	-	TGTGCCAGCAGCAGCGGCGGGATATTGAACAATGAGCAGTTCTTC	CASSSGGILNNEQFF
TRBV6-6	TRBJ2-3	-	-	TGTGCCAGCAAAGTGTCCAGTTCGGATACGCAGTATTTT	CASKVSSSDTQYF